This T cell receptor (beta chain) was obtained from a study of CD8 T cells in ankylosing spondylitis. Study results and limitations: A motif of several highly homologous TCR beta variants was seen as apparently characteristic of ankylosing spondylitis blood.

This clonotype occurred a few times. What it binds is not known. It was by quantitative 5'-RACE with molecular barcodes that TCR beta libraries were made. TCRdb re-derived calls from the 5' RACE reads in MiXCR, one entry per CDR3 protein. The table has 150,000 to 200,000 distinct CDR3 sequences, over 10% seen once. With V trimmed by 0 bases and J by 4 bases, 9 bases remained unmatched. CDR1 and CDR2 (germline): DFQATT, SNEGSKA (reference sequence). The CDR3 is 17 amino acids. The chain is built from TRBV20-1 and TRBJ2-7, with TRBD2 identical over 13 bases. Specimen: blood, either unsorted or a sorted T cell fraction (not recorded which). The TCR originated in a female donor with ankylosing spondylitis or in good health (not recorded which). CDR3 amino acids: CSARDTSGRGGGYEQYF. CDR3 sequence (DNA): TGCAGTGCTAGAGATACTAGCGGGAGGGGCGGAGGGTACGAGCAGTACTTC.